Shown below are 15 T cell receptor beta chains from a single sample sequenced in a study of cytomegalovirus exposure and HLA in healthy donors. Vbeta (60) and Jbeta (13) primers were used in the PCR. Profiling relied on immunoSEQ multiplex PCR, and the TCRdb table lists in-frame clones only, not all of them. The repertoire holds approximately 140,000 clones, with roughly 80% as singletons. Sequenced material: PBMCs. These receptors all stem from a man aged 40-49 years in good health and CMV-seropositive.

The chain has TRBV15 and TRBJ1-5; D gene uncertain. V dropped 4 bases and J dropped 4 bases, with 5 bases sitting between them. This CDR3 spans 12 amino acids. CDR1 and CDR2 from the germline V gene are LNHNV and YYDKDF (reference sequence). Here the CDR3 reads CATSTGNQPQHF. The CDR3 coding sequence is TGTGCCACCAGCACCGGGAATCAGCCCCAGCATTTT.

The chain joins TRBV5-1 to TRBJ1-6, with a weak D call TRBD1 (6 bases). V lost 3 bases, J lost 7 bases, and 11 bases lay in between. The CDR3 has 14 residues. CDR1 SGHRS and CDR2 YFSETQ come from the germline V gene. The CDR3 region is CASSSGQGNSPLHF. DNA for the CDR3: TGCGCCAGCAGCTCGGGACAAGGGAATTCACCCCTCCACTTT.

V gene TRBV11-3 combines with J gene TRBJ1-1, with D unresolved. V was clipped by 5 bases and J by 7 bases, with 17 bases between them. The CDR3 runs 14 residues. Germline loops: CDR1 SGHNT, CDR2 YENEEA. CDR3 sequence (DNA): TGTGCCAGCAGCCACCGTGGCAGAGGCGGTGAAGCTTTCTTT. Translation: CASSHRGRGGEAFF.

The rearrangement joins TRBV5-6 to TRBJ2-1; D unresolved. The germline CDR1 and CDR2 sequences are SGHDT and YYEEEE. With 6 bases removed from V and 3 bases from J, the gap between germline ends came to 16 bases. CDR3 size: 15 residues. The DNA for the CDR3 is TGTGCCAGCAACCTTCTCCTCACTAACTACAATGAGCAGTTCTTC. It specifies CASNLLLTNYNEQFF.

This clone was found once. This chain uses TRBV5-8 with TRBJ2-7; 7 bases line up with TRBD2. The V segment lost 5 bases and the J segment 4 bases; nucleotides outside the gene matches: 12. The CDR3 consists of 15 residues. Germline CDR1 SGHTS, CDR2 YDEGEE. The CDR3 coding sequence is TGTGCCAGCAGTCCCAAGCGGGGTCTCTTATACGAGCAGTACTTC. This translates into CASSPKRGLLYEQYF.

The CDR3, as DNA: TGTGCCAGCAGCCCATCTACTAGCGGGGGTCGGGTAGAGACCCAGTACTTC. This sequence encodes CASSPSTSGGRVETQYF. This rearrangement joins TRBV4-2 to TRBJ2-5; 11 positions match TRBD2. V was pared by 4 bases and J by 4 bases, with 11 bases of the junction left unmatched. The CDR3 totals 17 residues. The germline gives CDR1 LGHNA, CDR2 YNFKEQ.

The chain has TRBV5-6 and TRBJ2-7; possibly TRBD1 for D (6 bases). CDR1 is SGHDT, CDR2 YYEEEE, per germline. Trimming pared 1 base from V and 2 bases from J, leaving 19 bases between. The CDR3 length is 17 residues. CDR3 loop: CASSLNPGAAGAYEQYF. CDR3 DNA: TGTGCCAGCAGCTTGAACCCCGGGGCGGCAGGGGCCTACGAGCAGTACTTC. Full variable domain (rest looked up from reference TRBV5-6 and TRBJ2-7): DAGVTQSPTHLIKTRGQQVTLRCSPKSGHDTVSWYQQALGQGPQFIFQYYEEEERQRGNFPDRFSGHQFPNYSSELNVNALLLGDSALYLCASSLNPGAAGAYEQYFGPGTRLTVT.

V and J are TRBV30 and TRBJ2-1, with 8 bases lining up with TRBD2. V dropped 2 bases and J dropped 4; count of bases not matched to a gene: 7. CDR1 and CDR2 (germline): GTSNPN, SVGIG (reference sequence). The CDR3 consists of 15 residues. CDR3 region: CAWSRSGSGYNEQFF. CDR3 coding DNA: TGTGCCTGGAGTCGGAGCGGGAGTGGGTACAATGAGCAGTTCTTC.

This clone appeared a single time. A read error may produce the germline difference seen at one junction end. CDR3 residues: CASSLGEGTDAQYF. The CDR3 DNA reads as TGTGCCAGCAGCTTGGGGGAGGGCACAGATGCGCAGTATTTT. The V gene is TRBV5-6, the J gene TRBJ2-3; 7 nucleotides agree with TRBD2. CDR1 SGHDT and CDR2 YYEEEE come from the germline V gene. The CDR3 length is 14 residues.

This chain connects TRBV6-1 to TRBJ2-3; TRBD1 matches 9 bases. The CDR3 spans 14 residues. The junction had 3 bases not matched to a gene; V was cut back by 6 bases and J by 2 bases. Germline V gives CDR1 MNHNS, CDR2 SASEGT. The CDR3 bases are TGTGCCAGCAGAGTACAGGGGGCCACAGATACGCAGTATTTT. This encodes CASRVQGATDTQYF.

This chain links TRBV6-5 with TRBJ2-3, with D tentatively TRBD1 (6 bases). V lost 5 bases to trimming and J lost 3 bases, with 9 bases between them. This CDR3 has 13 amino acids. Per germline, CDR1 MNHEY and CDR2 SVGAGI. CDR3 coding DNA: TGTGCCAGCAGTGGGGGCCGGACAGATACGCAGTATTTT. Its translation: CASSGGRTDTQYF.

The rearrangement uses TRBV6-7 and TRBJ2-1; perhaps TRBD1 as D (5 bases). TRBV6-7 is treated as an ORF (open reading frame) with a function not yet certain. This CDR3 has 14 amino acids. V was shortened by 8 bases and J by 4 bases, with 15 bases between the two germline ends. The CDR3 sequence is CASPEMGPYNEQFF. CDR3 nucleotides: TGTGCCAGCCCTGAAATGGGGCCTTACAATGAGCAGTTCTTC.

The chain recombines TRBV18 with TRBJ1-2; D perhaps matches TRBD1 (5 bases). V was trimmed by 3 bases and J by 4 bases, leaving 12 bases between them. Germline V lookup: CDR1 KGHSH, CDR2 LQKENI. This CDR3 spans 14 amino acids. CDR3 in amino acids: CASSPGQFGYGYTF. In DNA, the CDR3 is TGTGCCAGCTCACCGGGGCAGTTCGGCTATGGCTACACCTTC.

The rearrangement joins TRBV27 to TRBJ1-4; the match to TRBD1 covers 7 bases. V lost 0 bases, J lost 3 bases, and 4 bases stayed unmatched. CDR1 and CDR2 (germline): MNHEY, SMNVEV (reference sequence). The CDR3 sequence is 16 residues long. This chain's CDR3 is CASSLSPGQPNEKLFF. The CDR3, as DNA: TGTGCCAGCAGTTTATCGCCGGGACAGCCTAATGAAAAACTGTTTTTT. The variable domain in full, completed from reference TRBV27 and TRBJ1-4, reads EAQVTQNPRYLITVTGKKLTVTCSQNMNHEYMSWYRQDPGLGLRQIYYSMNVEVTDKGDVPEGYKVSRKEKRNFPLILESPSPNQTSLYFCASSLSPGQPNEKLFFGSGTQLSVL.

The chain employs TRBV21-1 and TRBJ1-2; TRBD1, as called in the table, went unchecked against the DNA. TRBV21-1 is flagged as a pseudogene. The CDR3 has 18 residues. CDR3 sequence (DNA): TGTGCCAGCAGCAAAGATCCGCCGGGGACAGGGGAAGATAGAGGCTACACCTTC. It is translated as CASSKDPPGTGEDRGYTF.